This T cell receptor (beta chain) was captured by sequencing in a study of CD8 T cells in ankylosing spondylitis. CDR1 is SGHVS and CDR2 is FNYEAQ in the germline V gene. Trimming took off 4 bases at V and 4 bases at J, with 17 bases between the two ends. The length of the CDR3 is 16 residues. Regarding the study as a whole: Matched ankylosing spondylitis synovial fluid reportedly contained a significantly enriched population of disease-linked clones.

In this sample, this clonotype turned up a few times. Its antigen remains unidentified. Generation of TCR beta libraries employed quantitative 5'-RACE incorporating molecular barcodes. TCRdb reprocessed the 5' RACE reads via MiXCR and lists one record per CDR3 protein. Here the sample spans about 220,000 distinct CDR3 sequences, roughly a tenth being singletons. Input material: blood, either unsorted or a sorted T cell fraction (not recorded which). V is TRBV7-6 and J is TRBJ2-1; D not resolved. This TCR came from a male donor with ankylosing spondylitis or in good health (not recorded which). Written as DNA, the CDR3 is TGTGCCAGCAGCTCCCCGCCAGGTCCGGCATACAATGAGCAGTTCTTC. Amino acid sequence: CASSSPPGPAYNEQFF.